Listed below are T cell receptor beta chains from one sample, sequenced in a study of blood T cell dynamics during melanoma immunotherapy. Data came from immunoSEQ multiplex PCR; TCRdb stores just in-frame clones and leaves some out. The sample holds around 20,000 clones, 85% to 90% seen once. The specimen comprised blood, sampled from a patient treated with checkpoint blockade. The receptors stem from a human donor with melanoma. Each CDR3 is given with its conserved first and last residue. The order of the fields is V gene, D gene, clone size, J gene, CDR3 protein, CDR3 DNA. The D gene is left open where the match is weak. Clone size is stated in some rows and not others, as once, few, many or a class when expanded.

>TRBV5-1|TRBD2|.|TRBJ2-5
CASSLASGGETQYF
TGCGCCAGCAGCTTGGCCTCGGGGGGAGAGACCCAGTACTTC
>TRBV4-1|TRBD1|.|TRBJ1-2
CASRPQGSDLYGYTF
TGCGCCAGTAGACCACAGGGGTCCGACCTCTATGGCTACACCTTC
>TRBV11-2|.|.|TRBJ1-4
CASSLGGRGNEKLFF
TGTGCCAGCAGCTTAGGTGGAAGGGGTAATGAAAAACTGTTTTTT
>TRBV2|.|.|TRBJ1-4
CASRGSALEKLFF
TGTGCCAGCAGAGGGAGTGCCTTGGAAAAACTGTTTTTT
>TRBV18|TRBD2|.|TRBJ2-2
CASSPIGTSSGGELFF
TGTGCCAGCTCACCGATTGGGACTAGCTCAGGCGGGGAGCTGTTTTTT
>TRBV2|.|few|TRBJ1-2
CASSSDYYGYTF
TGTGCCAGCAGTTCGGACTACTATGGCTACACCTTC
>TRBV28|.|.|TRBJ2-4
CASSPFSMPLAKNIQYF
TGTGCCAGCAGCCCATTTTCTATGCCCCTAGCCAAAAACATTCAGTACTTC
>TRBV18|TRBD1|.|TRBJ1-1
CASSPGTGGLEAEAFF
TGTGCCAGCTCCCCCGGGACAGGGGGACTGGAAGCTGAAGCTTTCTTT
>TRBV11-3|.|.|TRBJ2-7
CASSLRPTLPVEQYF
TGTGCCAGCAGCTTAAGGCCAACCCTCCCAGTCGAGCAGTACTTC
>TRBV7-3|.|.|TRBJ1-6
CASSFQVNSPLHF
TGTGCCAGCAGCTTTCAGGTGAATTCACCCCTCCACTTT
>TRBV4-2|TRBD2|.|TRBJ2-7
CASSQGGLAGSEQYF
TGTGCCAGCAGCCAAGGGGGACTAGCGGGCTCCGAGCAGTACTTC
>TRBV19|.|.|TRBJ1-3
CATKTLTGNTIYF
TGTGCCACCAAGACACTGACTGGAAACACCATATATTTT
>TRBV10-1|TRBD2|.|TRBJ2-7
CASSEGTSGRFYEQYF
TGCGCCAGCAGTGAGGGTACTAGCGGGAGGTTCTACGAGCAGTACTTC
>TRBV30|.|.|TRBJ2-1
CAWSATLKVNEQFF
TGTGCCTGGAGTGCCACTCTAAAGGTGAATGAGCAGTTCTTC
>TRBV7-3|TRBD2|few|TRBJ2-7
CASSLGTSASYEQYF
TGTGCCAGCAGCTTAGGGACTAGCGCCTCCTACGAGCAGTACTTC
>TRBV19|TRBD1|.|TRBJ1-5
CASSISRWTGEVIQPQHF
TGTGCCAGTAGTATTAGTCGGTGGACAGGTGAAGTTATTCAGCCCCAGCATTTT
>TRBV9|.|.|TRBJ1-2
CASSSGGGVTWNGYTF
TGTGCCAGCAGCTCCGGGGGGGGTGTTACTTGGAATGGCTACACCTTC